This T cell receptor (beta chain) derives from a study of blood T cell repertoires in COVID-19. Across the whole study: PBMCs, B-cell-depleted T cells, or T cells provided the cDNA or gDNA that made up the material.

Source study methods: Amplification of reference gene primers was used by the study to estimate nucleated cell counts. Libraries were prepared by immunoSEQ multiplex PCR; TCRdb keeps only in-frame clonotypes and omits some of them. V, J and clone size are those of that table, while D and trimming were read from the DNA. The table has approximately 210,000 clones, 70% to 90% seen once. Trimming left V 11 bases short and J 2 bases short, with 12 bases between. The CDR3 covers 12 residues. CDR1 is SNHLY, CDR2 FYNNEI, per germline. Participant-reported clinical history was the basis for cohort assignment.

This clonotype was obtained from a man aged 25 to 40 with acute COVID-19. The rearrangement joins TRBV2 to TRBJ2-5; D remains unclear. Input material: PBMCs or T cells enriched from blood (not recorded which). The CDR3 protein is CASCTIQETQYF. CDR3 nucleotide sequence: TGTGCCTCCTGTACTATACAAGAGACCCAGTACTTC.